Each of the 2 T cell receptor beta chains below was sequenced from the same sample in a study of early T cells in non-severe SARS-CoV-2 infection. Each CDR3 protein is one row after TCRdb ran MiXCR on the 5' RACE reads. The data show approximately 60,000 distinct CDR3 sequences, with less than 9.5% seen just once and around 15% held by the top ten. The specimen comprised whole blood, sampled at baseline. The receptors shown here come from an adult who was a healthcare worker with PCR-confirmed SARS-CoV-2 infection or an uninfected control (not recorded which).

The genes are TRBV10-3 and TRBJ1-5, with D uncertain. CDR1 is ENHRY, CDR2 SYGVKD, per germline. The CDR3 loop spans 12 amino acids. Between the trimmed V and J ends, which lost 5 bases and 3 bases, there was a span of 5 bases. CDR3: CAISKDNQPQHF. Here the CDR3 DNA reads TGTGCCATCAGTAAGGACAATCAGCCCCAGCATTTT.

The chain recombines TRBV5-1 with TRBJ2-7; D remains unclear. Germline CDR1 SGHRS, CDR2 YFSETQ. Trimming took 5 bases from V and 0 from J, leaving 15 bases between them. The CDR3 has 15 residues. The CDR3 sequence is CASRWTQGNSYEQYF. The CDR3 coding sequence is TGCGCCAGCAGGTGGACGCAAGGCAACTCCTACGAGCAGTACTTC.